This TCR beta chain was recorded in a study of molecular identifiers for immune sequencing clone quantification. General observations from the study: Barcode sharing among identical TCR molecules could make large clones appear smaller. Over 99% of effector molecules, but under 1% in naive cells, were held by clones with more than 20 RNA copies.

Sorting was used to obtain naive CD8 T cells (CD8+CD4-CCR7+CD45RA+). A single record per CDR3 protein comes from TCRdb applying MiXCR to the PCR reads. The data contain about 630,000 distinct CDR3 sequences, roughly 25% of them seen just once; the ten biggest clones take up about 0.73%. With 4 bases removed from V and 0 bases from J, the gap between germline ends came to 11 bases. Germline V gives CDR1 SGHRS, CDR2 YFSETQ. The CDR3 length is 16 residues. This clonotype was detected a few times. What it binds is not known. This clonotype was obtained from a human donor in good health. Some libraries in this study had Jurkat cell RNA spiked in. Sequenced input: naive CD8+ T cells from blood, with Jurkat cell RNA spiked in. The sample's subset: FACS-sorted CD8+CD4-CCR7+CD45RA+ naive T cells. This sequence joins TRBV5-1 and TRBJ1-6, with D possibly being TRBD1 (6 bases). Here the CDR3 DNA reads TGCGCCAGCAGCCCCTCAGGGGACTCCTATAATTCACCCCTCCACTTT. Translated: CASSPSGDSYNSPLHF.